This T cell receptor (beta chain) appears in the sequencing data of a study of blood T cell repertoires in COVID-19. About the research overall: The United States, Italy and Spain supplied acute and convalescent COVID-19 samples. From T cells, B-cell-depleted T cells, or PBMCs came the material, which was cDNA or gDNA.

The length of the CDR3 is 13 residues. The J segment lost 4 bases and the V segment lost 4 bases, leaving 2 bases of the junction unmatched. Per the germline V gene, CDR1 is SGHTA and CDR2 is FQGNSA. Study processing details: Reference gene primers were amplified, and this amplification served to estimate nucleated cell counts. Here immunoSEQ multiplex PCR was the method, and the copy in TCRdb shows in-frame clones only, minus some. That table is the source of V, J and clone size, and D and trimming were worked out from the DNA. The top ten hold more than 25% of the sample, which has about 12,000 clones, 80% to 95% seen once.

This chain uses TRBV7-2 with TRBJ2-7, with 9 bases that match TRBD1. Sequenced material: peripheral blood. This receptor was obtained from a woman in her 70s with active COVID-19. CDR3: CASSSDRGYEQYF. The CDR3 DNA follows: TGTGCCAGCAGCTCAGACAGGGGGTACGAGCAGTACTTC. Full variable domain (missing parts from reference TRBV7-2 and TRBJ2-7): GAGVSQSPSNKVTEKGKDVELRCDPISGHTALYWYRQSLGQGLEFLIYFQGNSAPDKSGLPSDRFSAERTGGSVSTLTIQRTQQEDSAVYLCASSSDRGYEQYFGPGTRLTVT.